A single T cell receptor beta chain is shown here with its context. The clone's antigen remains unknown. There are no base qualities to consult, and no much larger clone falls within one base. For CDR1 and CDR2, the germline V gene (reference sequence) lists SGHAT and FQDESV. Spanning cysteine to phenylalanine, the CDR3 consists of 13 amino acids. Solely the CDR3 DNA is kept, with 39 bases framed from the first base. V is cut by 0 bases and J by 6 bases, and the space between the germline ends is 8 bases. These data belong to a study of T cell changes during pregnancy in multiple sclerosis (dated by TCRdb to between 2018 and 2021). About the full investigation: The study looked at changes in the T cell repertoire across pregnancy in women with multiple sclerosis.

Library generation was performed with the immunoSEQ multiplex PCR assay. Not all clones reach the TCRdb copy of this immuneACCESS table, which keeps in-frame sequences only. Checked studies attribute under half of the gap to unresolved V genes and leave the rest unexplained. This sample is represented by under 110,000 clones; approximately 92% of them were singletons. The top ten clones comprise about 3.4% of the sample. Source: peripheral blood, taken in the second trimester of pregnancy. The TCR comes from a female donor with multiple sclerosis, enrolled in a pregnancy study. This chain joins TRBV11-1 to TRBJ1-1, with no D gene named confidently. The nucleotide sequence reads as follows: TGTGCCAGCAGCTTAGCGAGAGTGGCTGAAGCTTTCTTT. Translated, this gives CASSLARVAEAFF.